The rows below give T cell receptor beta chains drawn from one sample of a study of cytomegalovirus exposure and HLA in healthy donors. Here immunoSEQ multiplex PCR was the method, and the copy in TCRdb shows in-frame clones only, minus some. The sample has approximately 140,000 clones, 50% to 75% seen once. The material sequenced was PBMCs. Every receptor here comes from an older woman in good health and CMV-seropositive. CDR3s include the opening cysteine and the closing phenylalanine or tryptophan. D genes are given only for firm matches. Only some rows state a clone size, as once, few, many or a class for expanded clones.

cdr3_aa: CASSELAGESYEQYF
cdr3_nt: TGTGCCAGCAGTGAATTGGCAGGGGAATCCTACGAGCAGTACTTC
v_call: TRBV6-1
clone_size: NA
j_call: TRBJ2-7
d_call: NA

cdr3_aa: CASSSAGRSGAQYF
cdr3_nt: TGTGCCAGCAGTTCAGCCGGGAGGTCCGGGGCCCAGTACTTC
v_call: TRBV28
clone_size: NA
j_call: TRBJ2-5
d_call: TRBD2

cdr3_aa: CASSASSGRATGELFF
cdr3_nt: TGTGCCAGCAGTGCATCTAGCGGACGGGCCACCGGGGAGCTGTTTTTT
v_call: TRBV6-6
clone_size: few
j_call: TRBJ2-2
d_call: TRBD2

cdr3_aa: CASRIGTPLGGELFF
cdr3_nt: TGTGCCAGCAGGATCGGGACACCCCTGGGGGGGGAGCTGTTTTTT
v_call: TRBV27
clone_size: few
j_call: TRBJ2-2
d_call: NA

cdr3_aa: CASSFTRDMNTEAFF
cdr3_nt: TGTGCCAGCAGTTTCACCAGGGACATGAACACTGAAGCTTTCTTT
v_call: TRBV28
clone_size: few
j_call: TRBJ1-1
d_call: NA

cdr3_aa: CASSVGTVSSGNTIYF
cdr3_nt: TGTGCCAGCAGCGTCGGGACAGTTTCCTCTGGAAACACCATATATTTT
v_call: TRBV9
clone_size: NA
j_call: TRBJ1-3
d_call: TRBD1

cdr3_aa: CASTRTGGDYGYTF
cdr3_nt: TGTGCCAGCACACGGACAGGGGGAGACTATGGCTACACCTTC
v_call: TRBV6-5
clone_size: NA
j_call: TRBJ1-2
d_call: TRBD1

cdr3_aa: CASWTGGSGNTIYF
cdr3_nt: TGTGCCAGCTGGACAGGGGGGAGTGGAAACACCATATATTTT
v_call: TRBV7-9
clone_size: once
j_call: TRBJ1-3
d_call: TRBD1

cdr3_aa: CASSHHRDGRYGYTF
cdr3_nt: TGTGCCAGCAGTCACCACAGGGACGGGCGCTATGGCTACACCTTC
v_call: TRBV27
clone_size: once
j_call: TRBJ1-2
d_call: NA

cdr3_aa: CASSQGLAGETGELFF
cdr3_nt: TGCGCCAGCAGCCAAGGGCTAGCGGGAGAAACCGGGGAGCTGTTTTTT
v_call: TRBV4-3
clone_size: once
j_call: TRBJ2-2
d_call: TRBD2

cdr3_aa: CASTLDRTTGELFF
cdr3_nt: TGTGCCAGCACTTTGGACAGGACTACCGGGGAGCTGTTTTTT
v_call: TRBV6-1
clone_size: few
j_call: TRBJ2-2
d_call: TRBD1

cdr3_aa: CAYSPGTSGRWGEQFF
cdr3_nt: TGTGCCTATTCTCCCGGGACTAGCGGGAGGTGGGGTGAGCAGTTCTTC
v_call: TRBV30
clone_size: NA
j_call: TRBJ2-1
d_call: TRBD2

cdr3_aa: CASSISGTSGRAQYF
cdr3_nt: TGTGCCAGCAGTATCTCCGGGACTAGCGGGAGGGCCCAGTACTTC
v_call: TRBV6-1
clone_size: NA
j_call: TRBJ2-5
d_call: TRBD2

cdr3_aa: CASSLVANTGELFF
cdr3_nt: TGCGCCAGCAGCTTGGTCGCGAACACCGGGGAGCTGTTTTTT
v_call: TRBV5-1
clone_size: NA
j_call: TRBJ2-2
d_call: NA

cdr3_aa: CASSLGLAGGAGGTDTQYF
cdr3_nt: TGTGCCAGCAGCCTAGGACTAGCGGGAGGCGCCGGTGGCACAGATACGCAGTATTTT
v_call: TRBV7-3
clone_size: NA
j_call: TRBJ2-3
d_call: TRBD2

cdr3_aa: CASSRGSAGEETQYF
cdr3_nt: TGTGCCAGCAGCCGGGGGTCGGCGGGAGAAGAGACCCAGTACTTC
v_call: TRBV7-8
clone_size: NA
j_call: TRBJ2-5
d_call: TRBD2

cdr3_aa: CASRRGGYGNTIYF
cdr3_nt: TGTGCCAGCAGACGAGGGGGATATGGAAACACCATATATTTT
v_call: TRBV7-2
clone_size: NA
j_call: TRBJ1-3
d_call: NA

cdr3_aa: CASNIAGSSYNEQFF
cdr3_nt: TGTGCCAGCAATATAGCGGGAAGCTCCTACAATGAGCAGTTCTTC
v_call: TRBV28
clone_size: few
j_call: TRBJ2-1
d_call: TRBD2

cdr3_aa: CASSFYGRAQYEQYF
cdr3_nt: TGTGCCAGCAGTTTCTACGGGAGGGCCCAATACGAGCAGTACTTC
v_call: TRBV28
clone_size: NA
j_call: TRBJ2-7
d_call: TRBD2

cdr3_aa: CASRDPGGYGYTF
cdr3_nt: TGTGCCAGCAGAGACCCGGGGGGATATGGCTACACCTTC
v_call: TRBV6-5
clone_size: NA
j_call: TRBJ1-2
d_call: NA

cdr3_aa: CASSQERETQYF
cdr3_nt: TGTGCCAGCAGCCAAGAGAGAGAGACCCAGTACTTC
v_call: TRBV4-2
clone_size: few
j_call: TRBJ2-5
d_call: NA

cdr3_aa: CASSLSLAGSSYEQYF
cdr3_nt: TGTGCCAGCAGCTTATCACTAGCGGGGAGCTCCTACGAGCAGTACTTC
v_call: TRBV11-2
clone_size: NA
j_call: TRBJ2-7
d_call: TRBD2

cdr3_aa: CASSHLWRGNLSEQYF
cdr3_nt: TGTGCCAGCAGCCACCTCTGGAGGGGAAATCTGTCGGAGCAGTACTTC
v_call: TRBV7-3
clone_size: NA
j_call: TRBJ2-7
d_call: NA

cdr3_aa: CASRTYTGELFF
cdr3_nt: TGTGCCAGCCGGACTTACACCGGGGAGCTGTTTTTT
v_call: TRBV27
clone_size: once
j_call: TRBJ2-2
d_call: NA

cdr3_aa: CAWSVEVIADTEAFF
cdr3_nt: TGTGCCTGGAGTGTAGAGGTTATTGCGGACACTGAAGCTTTCTTT
v_call: TRBV30
clone_size: NA
j_call: TRBJ1-1
d_call: NA

cdr3_aa: CASSTVNEKLFF
cdr3_nt: TGTGCCAGCAGCACTGTTAATGAAAAACTGTTTTTT
v_call: TRBV6-5
clone_size: NA
j_call: TRBJ1-4
d_call: NA

cdr3_aa: CASSFFSGKNIQYF
cdr3_nt: TGTGCCAGCAGCTTTTTTAGCGGCAAAAACATTCAGTACTTC
v_call: TRBV5-4
clone_size: NA
j_call: TRBJ2-4
d_call: NA

cdr3_aa: CASSLTSGVVTGELFF
cdr3_nt: TGTGCCAGTAGCCTAACTAGCGGGGTAGTTACCGGGGAGCTGTTTTTT
v_call: TRBV19
clone_size: few
j_call: TRBJ2-2
d_call: TRBD2

cdr3_aa: CASSAGTSGAEQYF
cdr3_nt: TGTGCCAGCAGCGCCGGGACTAGCGGGGCCGAGCAGTACTTC
v_call: TRBV9
clone_size: few
j_call: TRBJ2-7
d_call: TRBD2

cdr3_aa: CASSERGSGEAFF
cdr3_nt: TGTGCCAGCAGTGAAAGAGGTAGTGGTGAAGCTTTCTTT
v_call: TRBV2
clone_size: NA
j_call: TRBJ1-1
d_call: NA

cdr3_aa: CASSWGSEQYF
cdr3_nt: TGTGCCAGCAGTTGGGGCTCCGAGCAGTACTTC
v_call: TRBV27
clone_size: NA
j_call: TRBJ2-7
d_call: NA

cdr3_aa: CASSFWQDPYTF
cdr3_nt: TGTGCCAGCAGTTTCTGGCAGGATCCCTACACCTTC
v_call: TRBV28
clone_size: NA
j_call: TRBJ1-2
d_call: NA

cdr3_aa: CASRRDSLQNEQFF
cdr3_nt: TGTGCCAGCAGGCGGGACAGCCTGCAGAATGAGCAGTTCTTC
v_call: TRBV6-5
clone_size: NA
j_call: TRBJ2-1
d_call: NA

cdr3_aa: CASSTGTFNTGELFF
cdr3_nt: TGTGCCAGCAGCACCGGGACTTTCAACACCGGGGAGCTGTTTTTT
v_call: TRBV28
clone_size: once
j_call: TRBJ2-2
d_call: NA

cdr3_aa: CASSLGGLAGGGNEQFF
cdr3_nt: TGTGCCAGCAGCTTGGGTGGACTAGCGGGAGGGGGGAATGAGCAGTTCTTC
v_call: TRBV5-4
clone_size: NA
j_call: TRBJ2-1
d_call: TRBD2

cdr3_aa: CASSPLGLAGENEQFF
cdr3_nt: TGTGCCAGCAGTCCACTTGGACTAGCGGGAGAAAATGAGCAGTTCTTC
v_call: TRBV5-4
clone_size: few
j_call: TRBJ2-1
d_call: TRBD2

cdr3_aa: CASSFSLAGGEQFF
cdr3_nt: TGTGCCAGCAGCTTCAGTCTAGCGGGAGGCGAGCAGTTCTTC
v_call: TRBV7-2
clone_size: NA
j_call: TRBJ2-1
d_call: TRBD2

cdr3_aa: CASSFPTGLPEAFF
cdr3_nt: TGTGCCAGCAGCTTTCCAACAGGGCTCCCTGAAGCTTTCTTT
v_call: TRBV5-6
clone_size: few
j_call: TRBJ1-1
d_call: NA

cdr3_aa: CATSLVIYEKLFF
cdr3_nt: TGTGCCACCAGCCTAGTTATTTATGAAAAACTGTTTTTT
v_call: TRBV15
clone_size: NA
j_call: TRBJ1-4
d_call: NA

cdr3_aa: CADRSSTYGYTF
cdr3_nt: TGTGCCGATCGGTCCTCTACTTATGGCTACACCTTC
v_call: TRBV6-1
clone_size: NA
j_call: TRBJ1-2
d_call: NA

cdr3_aa: CASSLAGGVTGTGELFF
cdr3_nt: TGTGCCAGCAGCTTAGCGGGGGGGGTAACAGGCACCGGGGAGCTGTTTTTT
v_call: TRBV7-8
clone_size: NA
j_call: TRBJ2-2
d_call: TRBD2

cdr3_aa: CASSYSTTSTNEQYF
cdr3_nt: TGTGCCAGCAGTTACTCGACGACTAGCACTAACGAGCAGTACTTC
v_call: TRBV6-5
clone_size: NA
j_call: TRBJ2-7
d_call: TRBD2

cdr3_aa: CASSLGGSKNIQYF
cdr3_nt: TGTGCCAGCAGCTTGGGTGGCAGCAAAAACATTCAGTACTTC
v_call: TRBV5-4
clone_size: NA
j_call: TRBJ2-4
d_call: NA

cdr3_aa: CASSVGYPRGEGAKNIQYF
cdr3_nt: TGTGCCAGCAGCGTGGGCTACCCCCGGGGGGAGGGTGCCAAAAACATTCAGTACTTC
v_call: TRBV9
clone_size: few
j_call: TRBJ2-4
d_call: TRBD2

cdr3_aa: CATSRDRVAETTDTQYF
cdr3_nt: TGTGCCACCAGCAGAGATAGGGTAGCGGAGACCACAGATACGCAGTATTTT
v_call: TRBV15
clone_size: NA
j_call: TRBJ2-3
d_call: NA

cdr3_aa: CASSFQRRGETQYF
cdr3_nt: TGTGCCAGCAGCTTTCAAAGGCGGGGTGAGACCCAGTACTTC
v_call: TRBV7-2
clone_size: NA
j_call: TRBJ2-5
d_call: NA

cdr3_aa: CASSRPPHYNEQFF
cdr3_nt: TGTGCCAGCAGCCGCCCACCACACTACAATGAGCAGTTCTTC
v_call: TRBV7-9
clone_size: NA
j_call: TRBJ2-1
d_call: NA